This section outlines one T cell receptor (beta chain) sequence together with its context. Its matching antigen is unknown. With 4 bases removed from V and 1 base from J, the gap between germline ends came to 10 bases. This CDR3 is built from 14 residues. Per the germline V gene, CDR1 is LGHNA and CDR2 is YSLEER. It was healthy bone marrow donors who served as donors. This sample is part of a study of cytomegalovirus exposure and HLA in healthy donors. Study-wide points: Presence/absence analyses assumed roughly uniform sequencing depth across donors. Investigators reported fewer than 200 TCR beta chains as tied to cytomegalovirus. Later, an analysis showed that TCR beta chains associated with HLA were more clonally expanded than others that were equally common.

Amplification used 60 Vbeta primers and 13 Jbeta primers. Here immunoSEQ multiplex PCR was the method, and the copy in TCRdb shows in-frame clones only, minus some. Of around 140,000 clones listed, roughly 79% are singletons. This chain connects TRBV4-3 to TRBJ1-1; D remains ambiguous. The clonotype was recovered from a woman in her thirties or forties in good health and CMV-seronegative. The sequencing input was PBMCs. The DNA of the CDR3 is TGCGCCAGCAGCCGAGATTCGGGGAACACTGAAGCTTTCTTT. Translating it yields CASSRDSGNTEAFF.